This is a list of T cell receptor beta chains from one sample in a study of post-analysis software for immune sequencing data. Via MiXCR, TCRdb re-called the PCR reads, giving one row per CDR3 protein. Among roughly 620,000 distinct CDR3 sequences, 44% were seen once, and the ten largest hold about 1.8%. Sequencing used blood. These receptors were taken from a girl between 5 and 17 years old with multiple sclerosis. The CDR3 runs from the conserved cysteine through the conserved F or W. The D gene is left open where the match is weak. Size tells how often a clone was seen (once, few, many) or the class of an expanded clone, and some rows leave it out.

v_call	d_call	cdr3_length	j_call	clone_size	cdr3_aa	cdr3_nt
TRBV7-9	TRBD2	17	TRBJ2-1	-	CASSQSTSGVIYIEQFF	TGTGCCAGCAGCCAATCGACTAGCGGGGTGATCTACATTGAGCAGTTCTTC
TRBV4-1	TRBD1	15	TRBJ2-7	few	CASSQTRTGGNEQYF	TGCGCCAGCAGCCAAACCCGGACAGGGGGCAACGAGCAGTACTTC
TRBV9	-	16	TRBJ1-2	-	CASSYSGGDLNYGYTF	TGTGCCAGCAGCTACAGTGGGGGAGACCTCAACTATGGCTACACCTTC
TRBV9	TRBD2	15	TRBJ2-1	-	CASSSRLAGYNEQFF	TGTGCCAGCAGCTCCCGACTAGCGGGATACAATGAGCAGTTCTTC
TRBV6-5	-	13	TRBJ1-5	-	CASRPNRGQPQHF	TGTGCCAGCAGACCCAATCGTGGTCAGCCCCAGCATTTT
TRBV4-1	-	13	TRBJ1-2	-	CASSQAGVGGYTF	TGCGCCAGCAGCCAAGCCGGGGTTGGGGGCTACACCTTC
TRBV7-2	-	12	TRBJ2-5	-	CASSFPEETQYF	TGTGCCAGCAGCTTTCCGGAAGAGACCCAGTACTTC
TRBV6-6	-	14	TRBJ2-1	once	CASSSRVSYNEQFF	TGTGCCAGCAGTTCCAGGGTATCCTACAATGAGCAGTTCTTC
TRBV5-1	TRBD2	16	TRBJ2-1	-	CASSLTSGRTHNEQFF	TGCGCCAGCAGCTTGACTAGCGGGAGGACCCACAATGAGCAGTTCTTC
TRBV7-2	-	14	TRBJ1-2	few	CASSPPGRRAGYTF	TGTGCCAGCAGCCCCCCGGGACGGCGGGCGGGCTACACCTTC
TRBV9	-	16	TRBJ1-4	few	CASSVSPAGANEKLFF	TGTGCCAGCAGCGTAAGCCCGGCAGGGGCTAATGAAAAACTGTTTTTT
TRBV5-1	-	13	TRBJ2-1	-	CASSETDGNEQFF	TGCGCCAGCAGCGAGACGGACGGAAATGAGCAGTTCTTC
TRBV7-6	TRBD1	14	TRBJ2-3	once	CASSFEGAMDTQYF	TGTGCCAGCAGCTTTGAGGGGGCAATGGATACGCAGTATTTT
TRBV5-1	-	14	TRBJ2-5	few	CASSLGTVRETQYF	TGCGCCAGCAGCTTGGGGACGGTTCGGGAGACCCAGTACTTC
TRBV28	TRBD2	17	TRBJ2-3	-	CASSSPIAGGPEDTQYF	TGTGCCAGCAGTTCCCCCATAGCGGGGGGGCCGGAAGATACGCAGTATTTT
TRBV4-1	TRBD2	15	TRBJ2-7	-	CASSQGTSRAYEQYF	TGCGCCAGCAGCCAAGGGACTAGCCGGGCCTACGAGCAGTACTTC
TRBV6-5	-	11	TRBJ2-1	-	CASRKWNEQFF	TGTGCCAGCAGGAAGTGGAATGAGCAGTTCTTC
TRBV20-1	-	16	TRBJ2-3	few	CSARDVQGTSTDTQYF	TGCAGTGCTAGAGACGTACAGGGGACTAGCACAGATACGCAGTATTTT
TRBV7-2	TRBD1	15	TRBJ1-5	few	CASSFTGASNQPQHF	TGTGCCAGCAGCTTTACAGGGGCTTCTAATCAGCCCCAGCATTTT
TRBV6-1	TRBD1	14	TRBJ2-7	-	CASSVRDSTYEQYF	TGTGCCAGCAGTGTCCGGGACAGTACCTACGAGCAGTACTTC
TRBV20-1	TRBD1	12	TRBJ2-5	-	CSATGQKETQYF	TGCAGTGCGACGGGACAGAAAGAGACCCAGTACTTC
TRBV7-2	-	14	TRBJ2-7	once	CASSPQEYSYEQYF	TGTGCCAGCAGCCCACAGGAGTACTCCTACGAGCAGTACTTC
TRBV5-1	-	14	TRBJ2-5	-	CASRGTSIQETQYF	TGCGCCAGCAGGGGGACAAGCATTCAAGAGACCCAGTACTTC
TRBV5-1	TRBD2	16	TRBJ2-1	-	CASSPSRAGVENEQFF	TGCGCCAGCAGCCCGTCAAGGGCGGGGGTGGAGAATGAGCAGTTCTTC
TRBV12-3/TRBV12-4	-	13	TRBJ1-1	few	CASTSQGHTEAFF	TGTGCCAGCACCTCACAGGGACACACTGAAGCTTTCTTT
TRBV20-1	TRBD1	15	TRBJ2-7	few	CSAKGGGTGAYERYF	TGCAGTGCTAAGGGGGGAGGGACAGGGGCCTACGAGCGGTACTTC
TRBV20-1	TRBD1	15	TRBJ2-1	few	CSAGGGTVSYNEQFF	TGCAGTGCTGGGGGTGGGACAGTCTCCTACAATGAGCAGTTCTTC
TRBV27	TRBD2	13	TRBJ2-7	few	CASRLAGEYEQYF	TGTGCCAGCAGACTAGCGGGAGAGTACGAGCAGTACTTC
TRBV7-2	-	16	TRBJ2-7	-	CASSLSGGRGNYEQYF	TGTGCCAGCAGCTTATCGGGCGGTAGGGGGAATTACGAGCAGTACTTC
TRBV7-2	-	17	TRBJ1-2	once	CTSSLVGAGNSNYGYTF	TGTACCAGCAGCTTAGTTGGGGCAGGAAATTCTAACTATGGCTACACCTTC
TRBV6-4	-	15	TRBJ2-1	-	CASSDCTLSYNEQFF	TGTGCCAGCAGTGACTGTACTCTCTCCTACAATGAGCAGTTCTTC
TRBV7-9	TRBD1	18	TRBJ1-5	few	CASSRGTGQDWENQPQHF	TGTGCCAGCAGCCGAGGGACCGGACAGGATTGGGAGAATCAGCCCCAGCATTTT
TRBV7-9	TRBD1	15	TRBJ2-1	-	CASSFGLGQNNEQFF	TGTGCCAGCAGCTTTGGCTTGGGACAGAACAATGAGCAGTTCTTC
TRBV6-4	TRBD2	14	TRBJ2-3	many	CASSRLAGADTQYF	TGTGCCAGCAGCCGTCTAGCGGGAGCAGATACGCAGTATTTT
TRBV20-1	TRBD1	16	TRBJ1-2	few	CSARQHRGYLKGGYTF	TGCAGTGCTAGACAGCACAGGGGGTACCTAAAGGGTGGCTACACCTTC
TRBV12-3/TRBV12-4	TRBD1	15	TRBJ2-7	-	CASSLVTGDVYEQYF	TGTGCCAGCAGTTTGGTGACAGGGGACGTCTACGAGCAGTACTTC
TRBV15	-	14	TRBJ1-2	few	CATSGDSYRDGYTF	TGTGCCACCAGCGGGGATAGTTACAGGGATGGCTACACCTTC
TRBV7-8	TRBD2	15	TRBJ2-1	-	CASSELAGGRFWQFF	TGTGCCAGCAGCGAACTAGCGGGGGGGCGGTTCTGGCAGTTCTTC
TRBV3-1	TRBD1	16	TRBJ2-7	few	CASSQDRSGGGYEQYF	TGTGCCAGCAGCCAAGATCGATCAGGGGGCGGCTACGAGCAGTACTTC
TRBV12-3/TRBV12-4	TRBD1	15	TRBJ1-2	-	CASSFSGQGNYGYTF	TGTGCTAGCAGTTTCTCTGGACAGGGTAACTATGGCTACACCTTC
TRBV12-3/TRBV12-4	TRBD1	15	TRBJ2-3	-	CASSNPGQGTDTQYF	TGTGCCAGCAGTAACCCGGGACAGGGAACAGATACGCAGTATTTT
TRBV29-1	-	15	TRBJ2-1	-	CSVEGKQAGYNEQFF	TGCAGCGTTGAAGGAAAACAGGCGGGATACAATGAGCAGTTCTTC
TRBV20-1	-	12	TRBJ1-2	-	CSAGGEGYGYTF	TGCAGTGCCGGGGGGGAGGGGTATGGCTACACCTTC
TRBV7-2	TRBD2	17	TRBJ2-5	many	CASSQGLAGSMGETQYF	TGTGCCAGCAGCCAGGGACTAGCGGGTTCGATGGGAGAGACCCAGTACTTC
TRBV28	TRBD2	15	TRBJ2-7	many	CASRLGGRHSYEQYF	TGTGCCAGCAGACTGGGAGGGAGGCATTCCTACGAGCAGTACTTC
TRBV7-2	TRBD1	14	TRBJ2-7	-	CASSLSRRGQEQYF	TGTGCCAGCAGCTTAAGCCGCAGGGGGCAGGAGCAGTACTTC
TRBV10-3	TRBD1	15	TRBJ2-6	-	CAISRDSFGANVLTF	TGTGCCATCTCCCGGGACAGTTTTGGGGCCAACGTCCTGACTTTC
TRBV12-3/TRBV12-4	-	16	TRBJ1-2	-	CASTPGGIYVNYGYTF	TGTGCCAGCACCCCGGGGGGGATATACGTTAACTATGGCTACACCTTC
TRBV27	-	16	TRBJ1-2	-	CASISSGRSRVYGYTF	TGTGCCAGCATCTCGTCGGGACGGAGCCGGGTTTATGGCTACACCTTC
TRBV6-6	TRBD1	13	TRBJ1-2	once	CASRAGTEGGYTF	TGTGCCAGCAGAGCCGGGACAGAAGGAGGCTACACCTTC
TRBV18	TRBD1	15	TRBJ2-7	-	CASSPSGQGSHEQYF	TGTGCCAGCTCACCATCGGGACAGGGGAGCCACGAGCAGTACTTC
TRBV4-1	-	14	TRBJ2-5	few	CASSPPLARETQYF	TGCGCCAGCAGCCCTCCTCTGGCTAGGGAGACCCAGTACTTC
TRBV3-1	-	13	TRBJ1-2	-	CASSLRLAGGYTF	TGTGCCAGCAGCCTCCGCTTGGCCGGTGGCTACACCTTC
TRBV12-3/TRBV12-4	-	15	TRBJ1-2	few	CASSPPRAANYGYTF	TGTGCCAGCAGTCCCCCCCGGGCAGCGAACTATGGCTACACCTTC
TRBV7-9	TRBD1	14	TRBJ2-7	few	CASSQVTGGYEQYF	TGTGCCAGCAGCCAGGTGACAGGGGGCTACGAGCAGTACTTC
TRBV3-1	TRBD2	15	TRBJ2-7	few	CASSQGLAASYEQYF	TGTGCCAGCAGCCAGGGACTAGCGGCCTCCTACGAGCAGTACTTC
TRBV27	TRBD1	17	TRBJ2-7	-	CASSLLAGQGISYEQYF	TGTGCCAGCAGTTTATTAGCCGGACAGGGGATCTCCTACGAGCAGTACTTC